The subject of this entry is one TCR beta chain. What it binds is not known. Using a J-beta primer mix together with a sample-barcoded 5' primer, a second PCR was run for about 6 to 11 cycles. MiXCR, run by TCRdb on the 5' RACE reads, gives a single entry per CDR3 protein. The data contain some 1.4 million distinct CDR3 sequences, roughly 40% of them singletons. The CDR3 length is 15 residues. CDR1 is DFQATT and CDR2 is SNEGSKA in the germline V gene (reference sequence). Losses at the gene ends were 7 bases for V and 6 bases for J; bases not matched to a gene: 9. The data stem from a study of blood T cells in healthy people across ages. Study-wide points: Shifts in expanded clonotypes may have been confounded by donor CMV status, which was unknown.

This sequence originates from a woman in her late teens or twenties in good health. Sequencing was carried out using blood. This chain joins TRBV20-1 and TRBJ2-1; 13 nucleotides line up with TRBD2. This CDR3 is CSVLVGTSGTNEQFF. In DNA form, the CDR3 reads TGCAGTGTTCTTGTCGGGACTAGCGGGACCAATGAGCAGTTCTTC.